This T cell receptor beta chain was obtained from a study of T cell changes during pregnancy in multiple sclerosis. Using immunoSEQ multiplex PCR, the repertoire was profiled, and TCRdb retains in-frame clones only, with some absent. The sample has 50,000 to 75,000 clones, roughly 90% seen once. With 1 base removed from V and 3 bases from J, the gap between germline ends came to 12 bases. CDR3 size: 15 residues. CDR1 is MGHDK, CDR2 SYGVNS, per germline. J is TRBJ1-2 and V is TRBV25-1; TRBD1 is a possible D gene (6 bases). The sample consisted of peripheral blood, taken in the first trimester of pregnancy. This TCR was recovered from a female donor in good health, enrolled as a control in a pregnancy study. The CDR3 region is CASSESDSEDYGYTF. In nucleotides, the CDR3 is TGTGCCAGCAGTGAATCGGACAGTGAGGACTATGGCTACACCTTC.